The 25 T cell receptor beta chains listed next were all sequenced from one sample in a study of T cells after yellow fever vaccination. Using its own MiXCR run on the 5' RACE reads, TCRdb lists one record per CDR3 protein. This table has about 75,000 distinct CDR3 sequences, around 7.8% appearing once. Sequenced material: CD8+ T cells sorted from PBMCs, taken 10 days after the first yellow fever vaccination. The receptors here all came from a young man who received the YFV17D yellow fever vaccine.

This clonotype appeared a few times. The CDR3 region has the DNA TGTGCCAGGGGGCCCAGGGCTCTCCACGAGCAGTACTTC. This gives the protein CARGPRALHEQYF. The chain links TRBV12-3 or TRBV12-4 to TRBJ2-7, with D maybe TRBD1 (5 bases). The CDR3 extends over 13 amino acids. V dropped 9 bases and J dropped 5 bases, with 17 bases sitting between them.

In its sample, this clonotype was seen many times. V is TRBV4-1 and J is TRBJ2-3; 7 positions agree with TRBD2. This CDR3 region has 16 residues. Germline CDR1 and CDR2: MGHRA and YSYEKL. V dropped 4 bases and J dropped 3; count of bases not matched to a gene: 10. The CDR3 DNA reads TGCGCCAGCAGCCGCCTAATCAGCGGGATAACAGATACGCAGTATTTT. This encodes CASSRLISGITDTQYF.

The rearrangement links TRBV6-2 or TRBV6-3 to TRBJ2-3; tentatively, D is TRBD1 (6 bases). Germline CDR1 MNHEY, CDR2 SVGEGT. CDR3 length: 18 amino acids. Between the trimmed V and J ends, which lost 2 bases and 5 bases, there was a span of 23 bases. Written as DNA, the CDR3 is TGTGCCAGCAGTTACCAAACGACCTCAGGGGTCCTACGAGATACGCAGTATTTT. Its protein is CASSYQTTSGVLRDTQYF.

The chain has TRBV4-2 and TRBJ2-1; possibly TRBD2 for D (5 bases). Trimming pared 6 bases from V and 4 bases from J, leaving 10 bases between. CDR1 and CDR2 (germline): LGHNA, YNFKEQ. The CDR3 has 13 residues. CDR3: CASSILGYNEQFF. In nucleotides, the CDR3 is TGTGCCAGCAGTATACTAGGGTACAATGAGCAGTTCTTC.

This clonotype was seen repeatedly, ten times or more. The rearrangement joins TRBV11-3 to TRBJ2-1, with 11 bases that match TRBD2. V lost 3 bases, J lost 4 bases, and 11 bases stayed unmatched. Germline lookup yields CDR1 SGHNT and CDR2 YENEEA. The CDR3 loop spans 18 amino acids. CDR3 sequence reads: CASSFPPLTSGRYNEQFF. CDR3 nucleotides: TGTGCCAGCAGCTTTCCACCGCTAACTAGCGGGAGATACAATGAGCAGTTCTTC.

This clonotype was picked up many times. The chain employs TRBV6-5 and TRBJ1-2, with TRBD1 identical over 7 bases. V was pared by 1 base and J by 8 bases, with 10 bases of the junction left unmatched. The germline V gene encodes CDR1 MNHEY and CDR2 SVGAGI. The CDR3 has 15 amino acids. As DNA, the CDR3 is TGTGCCAGCAGTTACTTCCAGGGGGGGTTAGGGGGCTACACCTTC. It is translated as CASSYFQGGLGGYTF.

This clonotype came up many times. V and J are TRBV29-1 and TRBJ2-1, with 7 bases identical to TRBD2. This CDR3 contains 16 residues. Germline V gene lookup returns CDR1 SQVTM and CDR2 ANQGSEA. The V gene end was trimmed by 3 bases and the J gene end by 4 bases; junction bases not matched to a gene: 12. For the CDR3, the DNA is TGCAGCGTTGAGACCCCGGAGCGGGGCAATTACAATGAGCAGTTCTTC. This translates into CSVETPERGNYNEQFF.

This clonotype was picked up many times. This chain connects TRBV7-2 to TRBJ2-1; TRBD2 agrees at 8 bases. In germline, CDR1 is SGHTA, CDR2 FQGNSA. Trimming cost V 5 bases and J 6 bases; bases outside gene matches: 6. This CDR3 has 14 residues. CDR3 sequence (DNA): TGTGCCAGCAGCGAAGGACTAGCCATCAATGAGCAGTTCTTC. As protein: CASSEGLAINEQFF.

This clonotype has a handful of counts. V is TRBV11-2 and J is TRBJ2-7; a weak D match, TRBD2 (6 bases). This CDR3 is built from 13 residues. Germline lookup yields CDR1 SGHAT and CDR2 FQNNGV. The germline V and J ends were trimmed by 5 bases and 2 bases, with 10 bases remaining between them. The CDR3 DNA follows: TGTGCCAGCAGCATCGGACTAACCTACGAGCAGTACGTC. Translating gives CASSIGLTYEQYV.

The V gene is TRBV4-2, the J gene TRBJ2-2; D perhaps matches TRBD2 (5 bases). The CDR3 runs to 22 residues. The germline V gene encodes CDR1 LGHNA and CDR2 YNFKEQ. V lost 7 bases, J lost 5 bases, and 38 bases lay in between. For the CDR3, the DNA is TGTGCCAGCACCCTGCCGCCTGGGCTAGCAATAATTTCGAGCGTTGCAACCGGGGAGCTGTTTTTT. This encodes CASTLPPGLAIISSVATGELFF.

CDR3 region: CASSLNWVGYGYTF. CDR3 nucleotide sequence: TGCGCCAGCAGCTTGAACTGGGTTGGCTATGGCTACACCTTC. This sequence joins TRBV5-1 and TRBJ1-2; D uncertain. Germline CDR1 SGHRS, CDR2 YFSETQ. CDR3 length: 14 amino acids. Trimming stripped 1 base from V and 4 bases from J, with 11 bases between.

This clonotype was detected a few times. As DNA, the CDR3 is TGTGCCAGCAGCCGGGGGGCAGTCACCGGGGAGCTGTTTTTT. Translated: CASSRGAVTGELFF. The genes are TRBV7-8 and TRBJ2-2; D possibly corresponds to TRBD2 (7 bases). Germline CDR1 SGHVS, CDR2 FQNEAQ. The CDR3 loop spans 14 amino acids. The V end was cut by 5 bases, the J end by 4 bases, with 11 bases between.

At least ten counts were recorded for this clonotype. CDR3 loop: CASSLRTGGGGPGNEQFF. The CDR3 DNA follows: TGTGCCAGCAGTTTACGGACTGGAGGGGGGGGGCCCGGAAATGAGCAGTTCTTC. The chain couples TRBV27 to TRBJ2-1, with a weak D call TRBD2 (7 bases). The length of the CDR3 is 18 residues. Germline-derived CDR1 and CDR2 are MNHEY and SMNVEV (reference sequence). V lost 2 bases and J 7 bases, leaving 24 bases between the germline ends.

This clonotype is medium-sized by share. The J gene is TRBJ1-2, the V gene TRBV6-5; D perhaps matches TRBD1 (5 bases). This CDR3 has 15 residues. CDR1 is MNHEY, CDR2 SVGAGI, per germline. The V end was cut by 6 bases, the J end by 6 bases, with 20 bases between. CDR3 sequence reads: CASSLYTGTPNGYTF. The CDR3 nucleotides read TGTGCCAGCAGCCTATACACCGGGACCCCTAATGGCTACACCTTC.

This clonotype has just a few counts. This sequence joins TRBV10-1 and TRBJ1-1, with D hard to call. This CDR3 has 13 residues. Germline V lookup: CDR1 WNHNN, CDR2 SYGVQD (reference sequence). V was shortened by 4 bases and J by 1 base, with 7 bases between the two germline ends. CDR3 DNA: TGCGCCAGCAGTGTTACCCCGAACACTGAAGCTTTCTTT. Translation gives CASSVTPNTEAFF.

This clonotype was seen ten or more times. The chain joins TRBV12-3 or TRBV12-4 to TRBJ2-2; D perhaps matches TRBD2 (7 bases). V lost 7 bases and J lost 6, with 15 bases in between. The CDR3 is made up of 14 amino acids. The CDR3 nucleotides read TGTGCCAGCACCCTAGGGGGGGGGCCCGGGGAGCTGTTTTTT. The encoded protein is CASTLGGGPGELFF.

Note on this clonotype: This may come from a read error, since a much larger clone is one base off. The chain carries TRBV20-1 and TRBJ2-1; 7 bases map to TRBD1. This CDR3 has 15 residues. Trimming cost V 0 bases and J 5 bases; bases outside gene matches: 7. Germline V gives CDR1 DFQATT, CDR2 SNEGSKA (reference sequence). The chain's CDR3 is CSARDNGRGNNEQFF. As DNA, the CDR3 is TGCAGTGCTAGAGATAACGGCAGGGGGAACAATGAGCAGTTCTTC.

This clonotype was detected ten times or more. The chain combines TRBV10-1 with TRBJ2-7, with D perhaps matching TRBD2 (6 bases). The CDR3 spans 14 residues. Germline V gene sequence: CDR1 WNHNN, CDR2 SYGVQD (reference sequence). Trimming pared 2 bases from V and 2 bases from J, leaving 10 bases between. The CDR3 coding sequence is TGCGCCAGCAGTGAGGCGGGGAAACCCTACGAGCAGTACTTC. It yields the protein CASSEAGKPYEQYF.

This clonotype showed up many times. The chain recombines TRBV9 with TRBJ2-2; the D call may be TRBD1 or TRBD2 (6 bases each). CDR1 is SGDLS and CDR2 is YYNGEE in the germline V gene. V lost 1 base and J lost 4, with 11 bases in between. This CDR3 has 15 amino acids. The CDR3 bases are TGTGCCAGCAGCGTATCCGGGGGCCTCACCGGGGAGCTGTTTTTT. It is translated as CASSVSGGLTGELFF.

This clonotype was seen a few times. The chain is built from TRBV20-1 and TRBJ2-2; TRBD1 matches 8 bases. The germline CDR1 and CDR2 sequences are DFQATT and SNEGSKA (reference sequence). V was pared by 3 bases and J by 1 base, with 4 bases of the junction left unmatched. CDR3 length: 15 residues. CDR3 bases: TGCAGTGCTAGGTTTGGGACAGGGAACACCGGGGAGCTGTTTTTT. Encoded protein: CSARFGTGNTGELFF.

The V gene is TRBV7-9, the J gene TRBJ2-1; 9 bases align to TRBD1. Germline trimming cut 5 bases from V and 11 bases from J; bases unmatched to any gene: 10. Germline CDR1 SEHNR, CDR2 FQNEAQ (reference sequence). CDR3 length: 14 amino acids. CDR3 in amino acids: CASSADRGGTKQFF. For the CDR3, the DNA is TGTGCCAGCAGCGCCGACAGGGGGGGGACTAAGCAGTTCTTC.

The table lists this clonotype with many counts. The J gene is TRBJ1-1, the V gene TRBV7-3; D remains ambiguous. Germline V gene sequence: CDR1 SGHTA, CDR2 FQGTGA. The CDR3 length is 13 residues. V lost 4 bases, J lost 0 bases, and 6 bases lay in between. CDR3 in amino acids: CASSSLMNTEAFF. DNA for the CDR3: TGTGCCAGCAGCTCTCTTATGAACACTGAAGCTTTCTTT.

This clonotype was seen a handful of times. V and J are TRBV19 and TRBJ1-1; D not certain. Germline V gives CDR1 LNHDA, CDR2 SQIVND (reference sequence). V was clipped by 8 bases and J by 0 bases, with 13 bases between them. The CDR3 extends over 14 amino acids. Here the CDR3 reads CASFAVRMNTEAFF. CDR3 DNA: TGTGCCAGTTTCGCGGTTCGCATGAACACTGAAGCTTTCTTT.

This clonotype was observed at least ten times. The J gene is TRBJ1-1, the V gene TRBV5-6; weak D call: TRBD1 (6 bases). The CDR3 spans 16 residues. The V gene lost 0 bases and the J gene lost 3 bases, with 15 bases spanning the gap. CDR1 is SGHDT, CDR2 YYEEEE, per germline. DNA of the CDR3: TGTGCCAGCAGCTTGGGTTTGGGGGGGCGTCACACTGAAGCTTTCTTT. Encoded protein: CASSLGLGGRHTEAFF.

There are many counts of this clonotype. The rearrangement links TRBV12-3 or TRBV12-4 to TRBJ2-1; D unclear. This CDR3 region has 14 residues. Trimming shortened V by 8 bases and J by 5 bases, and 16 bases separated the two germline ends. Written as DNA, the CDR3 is TGTGCCAGCTACCCCGATGAGCAGCACAATGAGCAGTTCTTC. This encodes CASYPDEQHNEQFF.